The 18 T cell receptor beta chains given below trace back to one sample, sequenced in a study of shared clonotypes between healthy human individuals. Assay used: immunoSEQ multiplex PCR; TCRdb lists only in-frame clones, some missing. The sample lists over a million clones, over 95% occurring once. Specimen: naive CD4+ T cells sorted from blood. Documented subset: CD45RA+ positively selected. The receptors derive from a man younger than 40 in good health.

Of note for this clone: Other DNA sequences in this sample translate to the same CDR3. The genes are TRBV5-1 and TRBJ1-2; maybe TRBD1 (6 bases). V was clipped by 0 bases and J by 6 bases, with 21 bases between them. Germline assignment: CDR1 SGHRS and CDR2 YFSETQ. The CDR3 is 17 residues long. This chain's CDR3 is CASSLGGRGAESNGYTF. The CDR3 DNA reads TGCGCCAGCAGCTTGGGGGGGCGGGGAGCCGAGTCCAATGGCTACACCTTC.

The rearrangement links TRBV11-2 to TRBJ2-1; TRBD2 matches at 10 bases. This CDR3 contains 18 residues. Germline lookup yields CDR1 SGHAT and CDR2 FQNNGV. The trim removed 5 bases at V and 1 base at J, leaving 11 bases unmatched. In DNA, the CDR3 is TGTGCCAGCAGCACTGAAAGCGGGAGGGCCGTTTCCTACAATGAGCAGTTCTTC. Encoded protein: CASSTESGRAVSYNEQFF.

The chain links TRBV6-1 to TRBJ2-7, with 8 bases identical to TRBD1. Germline CDR1 MNHNS, CDR2 SASEGT. The CDR3 is 13 amino acids. The V gene end was trimmed by 8 bases and the J gene end by 1 base; junction bases not matched to a gene: 4. CDR3 DNA sequence: TGTGCCAGCGGCCAGGGGGCTTCCTACGAGCAGTACTTC. This codes for CASGQGASYEQYF.

The chain is built from TRBV14 and TRBJ1-2; D unresolved. This CDR3 is built from 15 residues. With 4 bases removed from V and 8 bases from J, the gap between germline ends came to 20 bases. CDR1 SGHDN and CDR2 FVKESK come from the germline V gene. CDR3 in DNA: TGTGCCAGCAGCCTCCCAGGCGGGAATAGGGAAGGCTACACCTTC. Its translation is CASSLPGGNREGYTF.

The chain combines TRBV19 with TRBJ2-5, with TRBD1 matching over 10 bases. Germline assignment: CDR1 LNHDA and CDR2 SQIVND (reference sequence). This CDR3 spans 15 amino acids. J lost 5 bases, V lost 1 base, and 4 bases had no gene match. CDR3 DNA sequence: TGTGCCAGTAGTATAGGGGACAGGGGCTGGGAGACCCAGTACTTC. Translation: CASSIGDRGWETQYF.

The chain uses TRBV21-1 and TRBJ1-5; TRBD1 is the table's D call and was not checked against the DNA. TRBV21-1 is recorded as a pseudogene. The CDR3 consists of 12 residues. DNA for the CDR3: TGTGCCAGCAGCTCAGGGGGCGAGCCCCAGCATTTT. Translation: CASSSGGEPQHF.

J is TRBJ1-1 and V is TRBV7-9; TRBD1 is a possible D gene (5 bases). This CDR3 contains 15 residues. The V end was cut by 3 bases, the J end by 1 base, with 12 bases between. The germline CDR1 and CDR2 sequences are SEHNR and FQNEAQ (reference sequence). The CDR3 is CASSFQGSKNTEAFF. Here the CDR3 DNA reads TGTGCCAGCAGCTTTCAGGGATCTAAGAACACTGAAGCTTTCTTT. The full variable domain, with the rest looked up from reference TRBV7-9 and TRBJ1-1, is DTGVSQNPRHKITKRGQNVTFRCDPISEHNRLYWYRQTLGQGPEFLTYFQNEAQLEKSRLLSDRFSAERPKGSFSTLEIQRTEQGDSAMYLCASSFQGSKNTEAFFGQGTRLTVV.

This chain connects TRBV5-1 to TRBJ2-7; D could derive from TRBD1 or TRBD2 (5 bases each). The length of the CDR3 is 14 residues. In germline, CDR1 is SGHRS, CDR2 YFSETQ. V was cut by 7 bases and J by 5 bases, with 19 bases left in between. The CDR3 nucleotides are TGCGCCAGCGCTCAGGGACCGGGCCGGGACGAGCAGTACTTC. Its protein is CASAQGPGRDEQYF.

As regards this clone: Other DNA sequences in the sample encode the same CDR3. The V call is TRBV5-1, the J call TRBJ2-7; no definite D call. The germline V gene has CDR1 SGHRS and CDR2 YFSETQ. The V and J ends lost 5 bases and 3 bases respectively, with 6 bases between them. The CDR3 has 11 amino acids. The CDR3: CASSWGYEQYF. The CDR3 DNA is TGCGCCAGCAGTTGGGGCTACGAGCAGTACTTC.

This chain joins TRBV6-5 and TRBJ2-1; no firm D call. The CDR3 loop spans 13 amino acids. Germline values: CDR1 MNHEY, CDR2 SVGAGI. Trimming cost V 3 bases and J 12 bases, with 15 bases left between them. The CDR3 is CASSYRDPWGQFF. In DNA form, the CDR3 reads TGTGCCAGCAGTTATAGAGACCCCTGGGGGCAGTTCTTC.

The rearrangement joins TRBV19 to TRBJ1-5; 7 positions agree with TRBD1. V shed 5 bases, J shed 0 bases, and the junction held 4 bases outside the gene matches. Looked up from germline, CDR1 is LNHDA and CDR2 is SQIVND (reference sequence). The CDR3 length is 15 residues. CDR3 sequence (DNA): TGTGCCAGTAGTCGGGACAGATATAGCAATCAGCCCCAGCATTTT. It is translated as CASSRDRYSNQPQHF.

The J gene is TRBJ2-2, the V gene TRBV27, with 9 bases identical to TRBD2. V gave up 3 bases and J gave up 7 bases; unmatched junction bases: 21. The germline V gene encodes CDR1 MNHEY and CDR2 SMNVEV (reference sequence). The CDR3 is 20 residues long. CDR3 protein: CASSFSPPGLAYSLDGELFF. The DNA of the CDR3 is TGTGCCAGCAGTTTTTCTCCCCCGGGACTAGCATACTCTTTGGACGGGGAGCTGTTTTTT.

The V gene is TRBV14, the J gene TRBJ2-1; unclear D gene. This CDR3 is 11 amino acids long. CDR1 and CDR2 (germline): SGHDN, FVKESK. V was cut by 5 bases and J by 4 bases, with 3 bases left in between. CDR3 nucleotide sequence: TGTGCCAGCAGCATTTACAATGAGCAGTTCTTC. Residues: CASSIYNEQFF.

The J gene is TRBJ2-5, the V gene TRBV29-1, with 13 bases matching TRBD2. From germline, CDR1 is SQVTM and CDR2 ANQGSEA. Germline trimming cut 6 bases from V and 3 bases from J; bases unmatched to any gene: 4. CDR3 length: 14 amino acids. The CDR3 loop reads CSVTGTSGKETQYF. DNA for the CDR3: TGCAGCGTCACTGGGACTAGCGGGAAAGAGACCCAGTACTTC.

The chain has TRBV19 and TRBJ2-2; D is perhaps TRBD1 (7 bases). Germline-derived CDR1 and CDR2 are LNHDA and SQIVND (reference sequence). The CDR3 is 17 amino acids. V was clipped by 2 bases and J by 2 bases, with 15 bases between them. The CDR3 here is CASSITGAGGNTGELFF. CDR3 sequence (DNA): TGTGCCAGTAGTATAACGGGGGCAGGGGGTAACACCGGGGAGCTGTTTTTT.

The gene calls are TRBV18 and TRBJ2-2; D call uncertain. Trimming stripped 3 bases from V and 11 bases from J, with 7 bases between. Germline lookup yields CDR1 KGHSH and CDR2 LQKENI. The CDR3 is 11 residues long. CDR3 nucleotide sequence: TGTGCCAGCTCACCCGTGGGCGAGCTGTTTTTT. The encoded protein is CASSPVGELFF. Together with reference TRBV18 and TRBJ2-2, the CDR3 gives the full variable domain: NAGVMQNPRHLVRRRGQEARLRCSPMKGHSHVYWYRQLPEEGLKFMVYLQKENIIDESGMPKERFSAEFPKEGPSILRIQQVVRGDSAAYFCASSPVGELFFGEGSRLTVL.

This clone showed up just once. The rearrangement joins TRBV28 to TRBJ2-7, with 7 positions matching TRBD2. Germline CDR1 is MDHEN and CDR2 is SYDVKM. CDR3 size: 14 residues. Germline trimming cut 7 bases from V and 4 bases from J; bases unmatched to any gene: 10. CDR3 in amino acids: CASTLAASEYEQYF. For the CDR3, the DNA is TGTGCCAGCACCCTAGCGGCCTCGGAGTACGAGCAGTACTTC.

This chain links TRBV13 with TRBJ2-7; unclear D gene. Trimming took off 0 bases at V and 2 bases at J, with 8 bases between the two ends. The germline gives CDR1 PRHDT, CDR2 FYEKMQ (reference sequence). This CDR3 has 14 residues. The CDR3, as DNA: TGTGCCAGCAGCTTAGGGGCCACCACCTACGAGCAGTACTTC. Amino acid sequence: CASSLGATTYEQYF.